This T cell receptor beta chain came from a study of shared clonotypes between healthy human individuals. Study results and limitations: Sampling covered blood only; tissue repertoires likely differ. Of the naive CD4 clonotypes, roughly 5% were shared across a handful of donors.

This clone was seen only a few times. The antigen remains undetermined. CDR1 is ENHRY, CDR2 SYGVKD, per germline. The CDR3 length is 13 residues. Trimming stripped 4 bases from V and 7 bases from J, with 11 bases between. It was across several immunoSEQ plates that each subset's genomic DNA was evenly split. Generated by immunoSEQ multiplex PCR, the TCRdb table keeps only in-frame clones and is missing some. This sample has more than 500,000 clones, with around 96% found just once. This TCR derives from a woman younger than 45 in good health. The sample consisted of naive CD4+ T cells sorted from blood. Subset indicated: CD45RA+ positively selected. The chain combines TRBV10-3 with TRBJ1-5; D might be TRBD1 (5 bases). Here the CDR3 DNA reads TGTGCCATCAGTGCGGGTTGGGGCCAGCCCCAGCATTTT. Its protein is CAISAGWGQPQHF.